Listed here are 3 T cell receptor beta chains from one sample, sequenced in a study of vaccination and CD4 T cells after COVID-19. What these receptors recognize is not known. Sequence data for DNA of cultured CD4+ T cells were generated by the Oncomine TCR Beta short-read assay. TCRdb re-called the PCR reads through MiXCR, storing one row per CDR3 protein. The sample includes fewer than 15,000 distinct CDR3 sequences, less than 60% of them seen just once. Documented treatment: approximately nine-day PBMC culture with coronavirus spike peptide pools or control peptides (ViraFEST assay). The sequences come from cultured CD4+ T cells from blood, collected after SARS-CoV-2 vaccination. Receptors originate from a human donor with COVID-19.

V usage is TRBV5-1 and J usage is TRBJ1-5; a weak D match, TRBD1 (5 bases). Trimming shortened V by 4 bases and J by 7 bases, and 18 bases separated the two germline ends. From germline, CDR1 is SGHRS and CDR2 YFSETQ. The CDR3 spans 15 residues. The CDR3 region is CASSRGGGEGQPQHF. The DNA for the CDR3 is TGCGCCAGCAGCCGGGGGGGAGGGGAAGGCCAGCCCCAGCATTTT.

The rearrangement joins TRBV5-4 to TRBJ1-2, with 7 bases matching TRBD1. The CDR3 consists of 16 residues. Looked up from germline, CDR1 is SGHNT and CDR2 is YYREEE (reference sequence). V trimming: 2 bases; J trimming: 8 bases; junction bases outside the gene matches: 15. The CDR3 region has the DNA TGTGCCAGCAGCTTTCCTCCTGACGGGCAGGGGGGCGGCTACACCTTC. Residues: CASSFPPDGQGGGYTF.

The chain carries TRBV20-1 and TRBJ1-4; unclear D gene. The CDR3 has 13 amino acids. V dropped 5 bases and J dropped 0 bases, with 7 bases sitting between them. Germline CDR1 and CDR2: DFQATT and SNEGSKA (reference sequence). The CDR3 nucleotides read TGCAGTGCTTACCGTGCAACTAATGAAAAACTGTTTTTT. Translated: CSAYRATNEKLFF.